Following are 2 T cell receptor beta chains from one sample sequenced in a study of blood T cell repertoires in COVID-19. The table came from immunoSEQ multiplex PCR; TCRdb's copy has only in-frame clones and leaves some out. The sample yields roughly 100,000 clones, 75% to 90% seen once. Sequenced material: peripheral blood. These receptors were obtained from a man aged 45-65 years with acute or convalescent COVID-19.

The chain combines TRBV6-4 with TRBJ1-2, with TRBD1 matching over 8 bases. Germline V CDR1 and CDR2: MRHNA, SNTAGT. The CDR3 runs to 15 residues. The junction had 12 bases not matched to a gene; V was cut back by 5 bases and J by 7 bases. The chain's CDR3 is CASSKDRVAGAGYTF. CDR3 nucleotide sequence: TGTGCCAGCAGTAAGGACAGGGTGGCTGGGGCTGGCTACACCTTC.

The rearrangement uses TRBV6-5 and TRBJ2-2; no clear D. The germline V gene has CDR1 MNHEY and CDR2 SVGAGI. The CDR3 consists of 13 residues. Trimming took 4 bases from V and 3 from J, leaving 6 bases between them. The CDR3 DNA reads TGTGCCAGCAGTTTACAGCACACCGGGGAGCTGTTTTTT. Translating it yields CASSLQHTGELFF.